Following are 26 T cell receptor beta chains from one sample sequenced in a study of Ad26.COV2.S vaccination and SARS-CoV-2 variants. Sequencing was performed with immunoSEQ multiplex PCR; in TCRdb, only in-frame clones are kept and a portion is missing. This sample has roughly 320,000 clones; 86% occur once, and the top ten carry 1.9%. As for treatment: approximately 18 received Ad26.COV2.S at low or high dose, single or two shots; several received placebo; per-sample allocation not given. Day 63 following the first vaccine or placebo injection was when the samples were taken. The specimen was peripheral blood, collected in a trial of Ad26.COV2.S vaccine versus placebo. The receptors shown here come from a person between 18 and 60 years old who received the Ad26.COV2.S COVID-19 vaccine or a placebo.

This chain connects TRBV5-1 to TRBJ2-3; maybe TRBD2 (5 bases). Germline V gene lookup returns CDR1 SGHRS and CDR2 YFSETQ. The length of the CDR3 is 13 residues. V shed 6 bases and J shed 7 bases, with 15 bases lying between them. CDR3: CASTQASPNTQYF. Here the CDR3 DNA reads TGCGCCAGCACCCAGGCTAGCCCCAATACGCAGTATTTT.

The CDR3 region is CASSLNNNEQFF. The CDR3 DNA reads as TGTGCCAGCAGCTTAAACAACAATGAGCAGTTCTTC. This chain uses TRBV5-4 with TRBJ2-1; D gene uncertain. Trimming cost V 2 bases and J 5 bases, with 5 bases left between them. The germline V gene has CDR1 SGHNT and CDR2 YYREEE (reference sequence). The CDR3 has 12 residues. The full variable domain, in which reference TRBV5-4 and TRBJ2-1 provide the parts outside the CDR3, is ETGVTQSPTHLIKTRGQQVTLRCSSQSGHNTVSWYQQALGQGPQFIFQYYREEENGRGNFPPRFSGLQFPNYSSELNVNALELDDSALYLCASSLNNNEQFFGPGTRLTVL.

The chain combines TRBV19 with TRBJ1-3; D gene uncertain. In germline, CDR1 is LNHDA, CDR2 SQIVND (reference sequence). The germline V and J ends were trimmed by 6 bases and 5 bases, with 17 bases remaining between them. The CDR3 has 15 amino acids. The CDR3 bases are TGTGCCAGTAGCGCCTGGCAGGAATCGCGAAACACCATATATTTT. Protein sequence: CASSAWQESRNTIYF.

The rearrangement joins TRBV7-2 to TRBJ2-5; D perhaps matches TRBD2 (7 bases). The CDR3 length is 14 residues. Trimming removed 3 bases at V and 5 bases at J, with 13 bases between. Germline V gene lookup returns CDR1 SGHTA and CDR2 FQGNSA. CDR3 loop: CASSFGGPGETQYF. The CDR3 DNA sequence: TGTGCCAGCAGCTTCGGGGGGCCGGGGGAGACCCAGTACTTC.

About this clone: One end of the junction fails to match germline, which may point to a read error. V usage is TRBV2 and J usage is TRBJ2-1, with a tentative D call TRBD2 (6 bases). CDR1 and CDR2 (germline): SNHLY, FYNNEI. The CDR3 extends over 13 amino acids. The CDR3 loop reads CASSVEGLATGVF. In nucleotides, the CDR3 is TGTGCCAGCAGTGTCGAAGGTCTGGCCACGGGAGTCTTC.

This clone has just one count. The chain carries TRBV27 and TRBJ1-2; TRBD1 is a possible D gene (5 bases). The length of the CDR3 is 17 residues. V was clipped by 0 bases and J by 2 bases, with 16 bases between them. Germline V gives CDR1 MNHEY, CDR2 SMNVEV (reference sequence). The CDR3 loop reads CASSLSQTGRTNYGYTF. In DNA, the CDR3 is TGTGCCAGCAGTTTATCCCAGACGGGACGGACCAACTATGGCTACACCTTC.

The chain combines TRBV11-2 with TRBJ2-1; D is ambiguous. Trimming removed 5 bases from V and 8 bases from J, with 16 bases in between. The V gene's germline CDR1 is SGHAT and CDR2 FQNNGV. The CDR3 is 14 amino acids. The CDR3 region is CASSVGPSDYEQFF. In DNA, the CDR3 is TGTGCCAGCAGCGTCGGGCCCTCTGACTATGAGCAGTTCTTC.

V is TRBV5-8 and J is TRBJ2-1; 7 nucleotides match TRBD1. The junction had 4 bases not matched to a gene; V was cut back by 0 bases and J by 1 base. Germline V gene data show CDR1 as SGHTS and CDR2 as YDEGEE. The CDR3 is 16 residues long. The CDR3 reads CASSLATGKSYNEQFF. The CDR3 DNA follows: TGTGCCAGCAGCTTGGCGACAGGGAAATCCTACAATGAGCAGTTCTTC.

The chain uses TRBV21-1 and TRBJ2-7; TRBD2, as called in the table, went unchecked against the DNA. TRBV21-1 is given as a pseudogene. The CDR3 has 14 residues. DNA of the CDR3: TGTGCCAGCAGCAAAGAGATGGAGCCCTACGAGCAGTACTTC. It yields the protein CASSKEMEPYEQYF.

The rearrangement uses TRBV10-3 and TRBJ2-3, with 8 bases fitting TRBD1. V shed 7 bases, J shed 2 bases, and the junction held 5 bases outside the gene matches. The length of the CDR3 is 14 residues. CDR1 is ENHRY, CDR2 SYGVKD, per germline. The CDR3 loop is CAITRDRSTDTQYF. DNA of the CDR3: TGTGCCATCACCCGGGACAGGTCCACAGATACGCAGTATTTT.

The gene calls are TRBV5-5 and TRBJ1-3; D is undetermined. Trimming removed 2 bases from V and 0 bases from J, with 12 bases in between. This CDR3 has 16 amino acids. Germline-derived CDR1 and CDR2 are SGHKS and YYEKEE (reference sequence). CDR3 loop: CASSFGPSSSGNTIYF. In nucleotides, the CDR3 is TGTGCCAGCAGCTTTGGACCCTCAAGCTCTGGAAACACCATATATTTT.

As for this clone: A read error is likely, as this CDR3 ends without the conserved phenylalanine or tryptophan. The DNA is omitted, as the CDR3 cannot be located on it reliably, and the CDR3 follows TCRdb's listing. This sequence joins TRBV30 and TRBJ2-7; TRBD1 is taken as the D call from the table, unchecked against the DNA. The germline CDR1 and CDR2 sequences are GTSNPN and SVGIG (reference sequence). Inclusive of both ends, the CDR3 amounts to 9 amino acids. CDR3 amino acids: CAWSVPAGL.

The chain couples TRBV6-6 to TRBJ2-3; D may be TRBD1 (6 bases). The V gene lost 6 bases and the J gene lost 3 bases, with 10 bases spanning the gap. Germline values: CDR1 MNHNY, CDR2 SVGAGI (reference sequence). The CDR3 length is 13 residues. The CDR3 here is CASRNRVTDTQYF. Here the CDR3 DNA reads TGTGCCAGCAGGAACAGGGTAACAGATACGCAGTATTTT.

The CDR3 DNA reads as TGTGCCAGCAGCTCACGGACGCTAGGAAACACCATATATTTT. Its translation is CASSSRTLGNTIYF. The chain uses TRBV13 and TRBJ1-3, with D unclear. The V end was cut by 4 bases, the J end by 4 bases, with 11 bases between. CDR3 size: 14 residues. CDR1 and CDR2 (germline): PRHDT, FYEKMQ (reference sequence).

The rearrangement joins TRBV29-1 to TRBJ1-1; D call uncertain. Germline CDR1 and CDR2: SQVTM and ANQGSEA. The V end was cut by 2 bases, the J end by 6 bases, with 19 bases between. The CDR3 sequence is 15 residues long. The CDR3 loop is CSVEPRLSDVAEAFF. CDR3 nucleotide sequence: TGCAGCGTTGAACCCCGCCTCTCCGACGTCGCTGAAGCTTTCTTT.

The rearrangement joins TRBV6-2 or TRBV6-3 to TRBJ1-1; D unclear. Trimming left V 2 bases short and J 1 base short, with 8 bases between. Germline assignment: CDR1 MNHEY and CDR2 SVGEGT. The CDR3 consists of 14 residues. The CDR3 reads CASSYQQKNTEAFF. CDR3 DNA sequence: TGTGCCAGCAGTTACCAACAGAAGAACACTGAAGCTTTCTTT.

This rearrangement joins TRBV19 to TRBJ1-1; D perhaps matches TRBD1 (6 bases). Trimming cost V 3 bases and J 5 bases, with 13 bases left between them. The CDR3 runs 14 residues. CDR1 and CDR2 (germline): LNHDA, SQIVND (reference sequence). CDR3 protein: CASSIRGIGTEAFF. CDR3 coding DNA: TGTGCCAGTAGTATTAGGGGGATTGGGACTGAAGCTTTCTTT.

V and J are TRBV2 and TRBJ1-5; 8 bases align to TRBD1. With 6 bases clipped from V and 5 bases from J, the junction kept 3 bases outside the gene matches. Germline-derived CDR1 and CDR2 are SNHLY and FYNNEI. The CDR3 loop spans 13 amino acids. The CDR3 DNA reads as TGTGCCAGCAGAGAGACAGGGGATCAGCCCCAGCATTTT. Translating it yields CASRETGDQPQHF.

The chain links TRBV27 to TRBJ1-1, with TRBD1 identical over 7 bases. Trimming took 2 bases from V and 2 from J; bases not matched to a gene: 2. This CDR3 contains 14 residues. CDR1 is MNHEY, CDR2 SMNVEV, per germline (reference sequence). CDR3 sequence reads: CASSLRGGNTEAFF. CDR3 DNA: TGTGCCAGCAGTTTAAGAGGGGGCAACACTGAAGCTTTCTTT.

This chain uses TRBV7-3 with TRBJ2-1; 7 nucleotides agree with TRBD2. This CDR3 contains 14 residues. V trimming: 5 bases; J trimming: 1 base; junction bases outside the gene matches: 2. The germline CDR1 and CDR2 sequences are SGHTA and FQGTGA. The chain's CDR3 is CASSMRGSYNEQFF. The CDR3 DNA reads TGTGCCAGCAGCATGCGGGGGTCCTACAATGAGCAGTTCTTC.

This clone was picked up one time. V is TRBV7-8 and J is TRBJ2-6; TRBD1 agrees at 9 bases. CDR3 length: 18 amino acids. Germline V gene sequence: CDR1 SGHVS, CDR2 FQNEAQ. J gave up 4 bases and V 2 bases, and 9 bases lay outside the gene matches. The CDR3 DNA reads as TGTGCCAGCAGCTTAAGCGGACAGGGGATCCCCGGGGCCAACGTCCTGACTTTC. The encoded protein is CASSLSGQGIPGANVLTF. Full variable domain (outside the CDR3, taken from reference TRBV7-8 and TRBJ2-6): GAGVSQSPRYKVAKRGQDVALRCDPISGHVSLFWYQQALGQGPEFLTYFQNEAQLDKSGLPSDRFFAERPEGSVSTLKIQRTQQEDSAVYLCASSLSGQGIPGANVLTFGAGSRLTVL.

CDR3 protein: CASSQGSDGEAFF. CDR3 sequence (DNA): TGTGCCAGCTCCCAAGGAAGTGATGGTGAAGCTTTCTTT. The rearrangement joins TRBV18 to TRBJ1-1; D is undetermined. Germline CDR1 KGHSH, CDR2 LQKENI. Trimming took 6 bases from V and 7 from J, leaving 15 bases between them. This CDR3 has 13 residues.

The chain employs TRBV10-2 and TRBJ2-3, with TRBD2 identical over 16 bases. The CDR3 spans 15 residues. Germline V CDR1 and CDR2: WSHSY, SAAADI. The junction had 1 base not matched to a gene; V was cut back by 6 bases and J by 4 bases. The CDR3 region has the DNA TGCGCCAGCAGGGGGACTAGCGGGGGGGCAGATACGCAGTATTTT. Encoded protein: CASRGTSGGADTQYF.

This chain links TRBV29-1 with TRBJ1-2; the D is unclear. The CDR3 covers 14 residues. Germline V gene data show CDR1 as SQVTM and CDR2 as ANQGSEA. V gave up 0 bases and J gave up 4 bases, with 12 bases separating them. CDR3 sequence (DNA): TGCAGCGTTGAAGAGGGAGGGATCGGCTATGGCTACACCTTC. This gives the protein CSVEEGGIGYGYTF.

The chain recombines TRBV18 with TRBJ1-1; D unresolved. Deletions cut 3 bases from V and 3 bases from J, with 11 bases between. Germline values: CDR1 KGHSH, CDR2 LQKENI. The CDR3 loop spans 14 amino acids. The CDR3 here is CASSPDGMDTEAFF. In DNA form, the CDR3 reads TGTGCCAGCTCACCGGACGGGATGGACACTGAAGCTTTCTTT.

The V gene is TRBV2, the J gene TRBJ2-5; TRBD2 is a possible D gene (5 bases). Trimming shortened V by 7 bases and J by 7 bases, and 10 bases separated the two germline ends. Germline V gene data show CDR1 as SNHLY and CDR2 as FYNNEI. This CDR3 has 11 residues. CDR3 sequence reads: CASTERGTQYF. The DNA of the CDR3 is TGTGCCAGCACCGAACGGGGGACCCAGTACTTC.